This T cell receptor (beta chain) came from a study of regulatory T cells in long-lasting Graves disease. In its sample, this clonotype was seen many times. Researchers made TCR beta libraries by using iRepertoire HTBI primers and running Arm-PCR on CDR3 regions. TCRdb fed the multiplex PCR reads into MiXCR, producing one record per CDR3 protein. The sample consists of roughly 500,000 distinct CDR3 sequences, approximately 12% of them appearing once. Noted time point: newly diagnosed GD, antithyroid drugs for less than 3 months. From RNA extracted from PBMCs, the TCR library was made. This CDR3 has 15 amino acids. Losses at the gene ends were 1 base for V and 5 bases for J; bases not matched to a gene: 3. This same sample was also part of a study on T cells in Graves' hyperthyroidism and ophthalmopathy. That report adds: Among clonotypes expanded in thyroid above 0.001, most were also found in blood.

The sequenced sample was peripheral blood mononuclear cells (PBMCs), obtained at new diagnosis, from a patient treated with antithyroid drugs. The sequence was obtained from a man aged 25-45 years with Graves disease. The gene calls are TRBV12-3 or TRBV12-4 and TRBJ2-1; TRBD1 aligns across 9 bases. The CDR3 DNA reads as TGTGCCAGCAGTTTAGGGGACAGGGTCCACAATGAGCAGTTCTTC. Protein: CASSLGDRVHNEQFF.